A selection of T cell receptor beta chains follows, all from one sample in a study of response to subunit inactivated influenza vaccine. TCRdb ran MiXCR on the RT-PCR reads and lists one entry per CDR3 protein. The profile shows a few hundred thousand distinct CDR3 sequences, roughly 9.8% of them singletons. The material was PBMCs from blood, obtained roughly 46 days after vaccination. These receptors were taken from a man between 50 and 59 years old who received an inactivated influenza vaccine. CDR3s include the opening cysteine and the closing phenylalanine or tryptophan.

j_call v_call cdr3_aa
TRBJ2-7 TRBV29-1 CSVAPLLATGNEQYF
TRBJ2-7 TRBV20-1 CSALPLAGVYEQYF
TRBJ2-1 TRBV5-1 CASSLVRGSGYNEQFF
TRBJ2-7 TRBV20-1 CSARGGSSGSYEQYF
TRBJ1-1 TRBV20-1 CSGAGETEAFF
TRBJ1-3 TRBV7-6 CASSLAPGTENTIYF
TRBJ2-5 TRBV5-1 CASSLASGSLQETQYF
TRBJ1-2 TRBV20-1 CSVSRYRGAREYGYTF
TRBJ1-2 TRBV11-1 CASSLATGAGYTF
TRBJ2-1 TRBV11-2 CASSNIAGGTEQFF
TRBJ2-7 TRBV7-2 CASSLKASNYEQYF
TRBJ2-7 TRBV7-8 CASSPRRIIYEQYF
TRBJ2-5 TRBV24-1 CATSDRIQETQYF
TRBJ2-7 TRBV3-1 CASSQAGTSGRTEQYF
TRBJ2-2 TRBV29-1 CSVAGTGVNEGTGELFF
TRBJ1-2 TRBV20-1 CSAREAGRLGYGYTF
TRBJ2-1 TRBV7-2 CASSWTGYNEQFF
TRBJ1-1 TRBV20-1 CRTRGGNTEAFF
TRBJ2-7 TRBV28 CASSLLPTGVSSYEQYF
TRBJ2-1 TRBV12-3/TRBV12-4 CASRQALEQFF
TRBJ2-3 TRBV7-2 CASSQDRTSTDTQYF
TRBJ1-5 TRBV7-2 CASSRTEDNQPQHF
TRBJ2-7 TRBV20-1 CSARDRDRLYEQYF